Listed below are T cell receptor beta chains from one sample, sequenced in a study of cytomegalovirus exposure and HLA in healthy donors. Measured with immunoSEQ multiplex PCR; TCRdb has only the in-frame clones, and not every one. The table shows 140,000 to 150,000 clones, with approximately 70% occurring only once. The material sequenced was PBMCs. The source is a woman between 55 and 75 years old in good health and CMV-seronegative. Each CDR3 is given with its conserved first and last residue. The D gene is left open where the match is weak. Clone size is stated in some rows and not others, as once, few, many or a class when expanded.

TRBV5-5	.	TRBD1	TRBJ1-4	CASSDDRGPVNEKLFF	TGTGCCAGCAGCGATGACAGGGGGCCGGTTAATGAAAAACTGTTTTTT
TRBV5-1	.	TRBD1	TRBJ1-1	CASSLTGGGTEAFF	TGCGCCAGCAGCTTGACAGGGGGCGGCACTGAAGCTTTCTTT
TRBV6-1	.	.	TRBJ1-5	CASSEGQNSNQPQHF	TGTGCCAGCAGTGAAGGGCAGAATAGCAATCAGCCCCAGCATTTT
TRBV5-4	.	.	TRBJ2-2	CASSLGARDTGELFF	TGTGCCAGCAGCTTGGGGGCGCGCGACACCGGGGAGCTGTTTTTT
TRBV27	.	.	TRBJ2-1	CASMADNYNEQFF	TGTGCCAGCATGGCGGACAATTACAATGAGCAGTTCTTC
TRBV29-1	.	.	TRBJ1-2	CSVENGQGPSSYTF	TGCAGCGTTGAAAACGGGCAGGGCCCCTCGAGCTACACCTTC
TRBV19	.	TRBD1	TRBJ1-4	CASSSTGTANEKLFF	TGTGCCAGTAGTTCGACCGGGACAGCTAATGAAAAACTGTTTTTT
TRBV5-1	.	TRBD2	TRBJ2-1	CASSLPGGNEQFF	TGCGCCAGCAGCTTGCCGGGGGGCAATGAGCAGTTCTTC
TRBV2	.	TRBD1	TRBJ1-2	CASSEGRGTGDYYGYTF	TGTGCCAGCAGTGAAGGCCGTGGGACAGGCGATTACTATGGCTACACCTTC
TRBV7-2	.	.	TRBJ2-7	CASSFAPNRVSYEQYF	TGTGCCAGCAGCTTTGCGCCAAACAGGGTATCCTACGAGCAGTACTTC
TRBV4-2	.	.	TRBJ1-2	CASSQDLGQNYGYTF	TGTGCCAGCAGCCAAGATCTTGGGCAAAACTATGGCTACACCTTC
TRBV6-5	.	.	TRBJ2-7	CASSYVSGGSSYEQYF	TGTGCCAGCAGTTACGTCTCCGGAGGGAGCTCCTACGAGCAGTACTTC
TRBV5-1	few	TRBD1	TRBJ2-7	CASSLQGSEQYF	TGCGCCAGCAGCCTACAGGGGTCCGAGCAGTACTTC
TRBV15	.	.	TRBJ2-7	CATSRGEIRVLEQYF	TGTGCCACCAGCAGAGGGGAGATTCGGGTCTTGGAGCAGTACTTC
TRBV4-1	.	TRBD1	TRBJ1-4	CASSQDLTGQGSPKSEKLFF	TGCGCCAGCAGCCAAGACCTGACGGGACAGGGAAGCCCGAAAAGTGAAAAACTGTTTTTT
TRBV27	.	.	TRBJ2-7	CASSGGGLSEQYF	TGTGCCAGCAGTGGGGGTGGACTATCCGAGCAGTACTTC
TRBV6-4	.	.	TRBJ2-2	CASSEAVNTGELFF	TGTGCCAGCAGTGAGGCAGTGAACACCGGGGAGCTGTTTTTT
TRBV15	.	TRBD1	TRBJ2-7	CATSSIPPDRGGYEQYF	TGTGCCACCAGCAGTATCCCCCCGGACAGGGGGGGCTACGAGCAGTACTTC
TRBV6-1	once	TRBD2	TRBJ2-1	CASSEELAGGRSIYNEQFF	TGTGCCAGCAGTGAAGAACTAGCGGGGGGCCGGAGCATCTACAATGAGCAGTTCTTC
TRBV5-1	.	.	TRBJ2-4	CASSPGDAKNIQYF	TGCGCCAGCAGCCCCGGGGATGCCAAAAACATTCAGTACTTC
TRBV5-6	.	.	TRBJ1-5	CASSLGGPGQPQHF	TGTGCCAGCAGCTTGGGGGGGCCCGGTCAGCCCCAGCATTTT
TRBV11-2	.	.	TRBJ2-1	CASSLGFGGVNEQFF	TGTGCCAGCAGCTTGGGCTTCGGAGGAGTAAATGAGCAGTTCTTC
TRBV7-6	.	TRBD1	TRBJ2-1	CASSSQTGGYNEQFF	TGTGCCAGCAGCTCTCAGACAGGGGGTTACAATGAGCAGTTCTTC
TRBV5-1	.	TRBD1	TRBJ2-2	CASSSGTGGAYGELFF	TGCGCCAGCAGCTCCGGGACAGGGGGCGCGTACGGGGAGCTGTTTTTT
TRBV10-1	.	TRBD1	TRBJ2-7	CASTPGQGHEQYF	TGCGCCAGCACCCCCGGACAGGGCCACGAGCAGTACTTC
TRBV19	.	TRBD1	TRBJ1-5	CASSETGGHQPQHF	TGTGCCAGTAGCGAAACAGGGGGGCATCAGCCCCAGCATTTT
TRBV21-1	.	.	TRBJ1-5	CASSKGTSLYQPQHF	TGTGCCAGCAGCAAAGGTACGTCCCTATATCAGCCCCAGCATTTT
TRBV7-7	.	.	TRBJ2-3	CASSLGSTDTQYF	TGTGCTAGCAGCTTGGGCAGCACAGATACGCAGTATTTT
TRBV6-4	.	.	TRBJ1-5	CASSVTAGQPQHF	TGTGCCAGCTCGGTGACGGCGGGTCAGCCCCAGCATTTT
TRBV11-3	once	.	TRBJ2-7	CASSLAPGVVYF	TGTGCCAGCAGCTTAGCCCCAGGGGTCGTGTACTTC
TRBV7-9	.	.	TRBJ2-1	CASSSGLAGWDNEQFF	TGTGCCAGCAGCTCGGGGTTGGCGGGTTGGGACAATGAGCAGTTCTTC
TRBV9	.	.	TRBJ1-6	CASSVRGANSPLHF	TGTGCCAGCAGCGTACGGGGGGCGAATTCACCCCTCCACTTT
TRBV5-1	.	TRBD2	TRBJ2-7	CASSLAGEWEQYF	TGCGCCAGCAGCTTAGCGGGAGAGTGGGAGCAGTACTTC
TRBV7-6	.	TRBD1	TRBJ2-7	CASSPHGGQGGEQYF	TGTGCCAGCAGCCCCCATGGGGGACAGGGAGGCGAGCAGTACTTC
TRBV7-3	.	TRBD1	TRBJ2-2	CASADRGSPGELFF	TGTGCCAGCGCGGACAGGGGTTCCCCCGGGGAGCTGTTTTTT
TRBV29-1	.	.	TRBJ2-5	CSVGEGGQETQYF	TGCAGCGTTGGGGAAGGGGGCCAAGAGACCCAGTACTTC
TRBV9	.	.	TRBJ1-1	CASSVVGENTEAFF	TGTGCCAGCAGCGTAGTAGGAGAGAACACTGAAGCTTTCTTT